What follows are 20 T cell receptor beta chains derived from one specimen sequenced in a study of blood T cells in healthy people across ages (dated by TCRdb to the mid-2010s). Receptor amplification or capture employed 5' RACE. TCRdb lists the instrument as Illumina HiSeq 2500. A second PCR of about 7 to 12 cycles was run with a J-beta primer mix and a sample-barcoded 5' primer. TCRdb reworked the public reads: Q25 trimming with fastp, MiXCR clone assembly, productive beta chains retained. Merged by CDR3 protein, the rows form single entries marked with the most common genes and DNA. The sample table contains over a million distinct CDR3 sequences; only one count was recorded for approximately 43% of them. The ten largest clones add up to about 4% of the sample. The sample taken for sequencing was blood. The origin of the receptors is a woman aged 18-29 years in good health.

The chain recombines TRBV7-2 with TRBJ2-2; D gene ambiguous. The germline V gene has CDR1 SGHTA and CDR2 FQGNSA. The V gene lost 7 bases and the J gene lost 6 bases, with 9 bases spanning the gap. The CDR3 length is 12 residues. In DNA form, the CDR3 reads TGTGCCAGCAAGCCGTGGGCCGGGGAGCTGTTTTTT. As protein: CASKPWAGELFF.

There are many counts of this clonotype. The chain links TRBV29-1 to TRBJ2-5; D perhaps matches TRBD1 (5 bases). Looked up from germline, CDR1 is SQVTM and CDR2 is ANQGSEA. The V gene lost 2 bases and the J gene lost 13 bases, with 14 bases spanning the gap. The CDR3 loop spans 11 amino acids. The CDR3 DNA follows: TGCAGCGTTGAAAAAGACAGCCTGTCGTACTTC. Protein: CSVEKDSLSYF.

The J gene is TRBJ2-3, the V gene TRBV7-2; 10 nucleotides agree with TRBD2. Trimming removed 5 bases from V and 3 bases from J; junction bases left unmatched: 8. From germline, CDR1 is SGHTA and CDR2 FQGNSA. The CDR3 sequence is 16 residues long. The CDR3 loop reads CASSRTGTSATDTQYF. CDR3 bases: TGTGCCAGCAGCAGGACCGGGACTAGCGCAACAGATACGCAGTATTTT.

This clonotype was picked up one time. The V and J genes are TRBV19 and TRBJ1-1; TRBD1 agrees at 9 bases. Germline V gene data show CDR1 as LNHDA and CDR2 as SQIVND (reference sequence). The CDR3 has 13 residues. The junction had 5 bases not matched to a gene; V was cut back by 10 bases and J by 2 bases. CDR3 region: CAITGQGNTEAFF. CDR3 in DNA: TGTGCCATTACGGGACAGGGCAACACTGAAGCTTTCTTT.

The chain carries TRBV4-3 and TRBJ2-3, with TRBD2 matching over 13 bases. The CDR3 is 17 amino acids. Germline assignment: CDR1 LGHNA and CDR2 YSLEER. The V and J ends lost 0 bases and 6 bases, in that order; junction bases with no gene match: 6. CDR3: CASSQDLLAGGPDTQYF. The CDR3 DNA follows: TGCGCCAGCAGCCAAGATCTACTAGCGGGGGGGCCGGATACGCAGTATTTT.

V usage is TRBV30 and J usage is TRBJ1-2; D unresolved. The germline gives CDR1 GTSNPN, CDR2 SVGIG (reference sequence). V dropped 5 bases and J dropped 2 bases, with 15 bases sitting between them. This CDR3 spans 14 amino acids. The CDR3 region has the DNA TGTGCCTGGTCACGGGCTCCGGCGAACTATGGCTACACCTTC. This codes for CAWSRAPANYGYTF.

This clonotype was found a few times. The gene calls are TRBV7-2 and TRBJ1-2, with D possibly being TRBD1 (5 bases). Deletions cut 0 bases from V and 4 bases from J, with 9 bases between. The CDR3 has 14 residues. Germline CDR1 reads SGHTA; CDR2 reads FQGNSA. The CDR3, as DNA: TGTGCCAGCAGCTTAGCGTCAGGGACCTATGGCTACACCTTC. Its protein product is CASSLASGTYGYTF.

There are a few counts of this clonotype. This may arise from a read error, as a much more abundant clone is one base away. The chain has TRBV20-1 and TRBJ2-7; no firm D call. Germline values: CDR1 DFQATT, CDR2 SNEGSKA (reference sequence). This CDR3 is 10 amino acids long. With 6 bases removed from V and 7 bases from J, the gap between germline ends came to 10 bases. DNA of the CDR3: TGCAGTGCCAGATACAATGAGCAGTACTTC. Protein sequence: CSARYNEQYF.

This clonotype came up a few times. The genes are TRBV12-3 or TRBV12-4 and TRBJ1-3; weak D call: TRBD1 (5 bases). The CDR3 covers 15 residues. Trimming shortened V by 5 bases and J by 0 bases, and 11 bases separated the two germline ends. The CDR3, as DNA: TGTGCCAGCAGTGAGACAGAGAGCTCTGGAAACACCATATATTTT. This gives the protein CASSETESSGNTIYF.

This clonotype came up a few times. Here the CDR3 reads CASSQSPGRLVVGYTF. The DNA of the CDR3 is TGCGCCAGCAGCCAATCCCCGGGGAGGCTAGTTGTTGGCTACACCTTC. The chain has TRBV4-3 and TRBJ1-2; D is undetermined. V was clipped by 2 bases and J by 7 bases, with 20 bases between them. Germline lookup yields CDR1 LGHNA and CDR2 YSLEER. The CDR3 spans 16 residues.

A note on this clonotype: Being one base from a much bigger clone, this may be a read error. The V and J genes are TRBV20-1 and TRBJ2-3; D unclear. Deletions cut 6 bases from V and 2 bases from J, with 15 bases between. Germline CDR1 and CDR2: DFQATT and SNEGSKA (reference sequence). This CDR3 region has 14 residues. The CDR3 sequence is CSAKYVPITDTQYF. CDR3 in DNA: TGCAGTGCCAAATATGTCCCGATCACAGATACGCAGTATTTT.

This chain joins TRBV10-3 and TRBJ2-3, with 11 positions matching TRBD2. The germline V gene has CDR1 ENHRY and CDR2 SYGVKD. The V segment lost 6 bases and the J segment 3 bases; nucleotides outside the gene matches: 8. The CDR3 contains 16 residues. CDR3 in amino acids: CAISRGLAVDTDTQYF. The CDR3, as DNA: TGTGCCATCAGCAGGGGACTAGCGGTCGATACAGATACGCAGTATTTT.

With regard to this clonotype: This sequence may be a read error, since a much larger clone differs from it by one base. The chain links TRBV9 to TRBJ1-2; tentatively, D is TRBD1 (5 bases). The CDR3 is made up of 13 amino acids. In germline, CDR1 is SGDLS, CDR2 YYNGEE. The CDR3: CASSVAGTYDYTF. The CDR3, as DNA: TGTGCCAGCAGCGTAGCTGGGACTTATGACTACACCTTC.

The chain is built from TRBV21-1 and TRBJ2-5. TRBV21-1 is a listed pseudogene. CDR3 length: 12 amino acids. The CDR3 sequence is CASSKVVETQYF. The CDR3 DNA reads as TGTGCCAGCAGCAAAGTGGTTGAGACCCAGTACTTC.

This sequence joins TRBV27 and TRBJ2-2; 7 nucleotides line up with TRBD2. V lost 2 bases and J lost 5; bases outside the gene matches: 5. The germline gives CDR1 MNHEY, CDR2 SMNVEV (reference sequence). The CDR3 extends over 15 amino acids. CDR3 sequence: CASSLLAERTGELFF. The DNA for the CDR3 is TGTGCCAGCAGTTTACTAGCGGAGAGGACCGGGGAGCTGTTTTTT.

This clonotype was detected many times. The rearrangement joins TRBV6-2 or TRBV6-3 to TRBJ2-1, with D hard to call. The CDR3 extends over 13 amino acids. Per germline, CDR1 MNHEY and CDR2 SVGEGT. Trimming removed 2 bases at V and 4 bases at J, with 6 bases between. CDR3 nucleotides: TGTGCCAGCAGTTACAGCATATACAATGAGCAGTTCTTC. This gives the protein CASSYSIYNEQFF.

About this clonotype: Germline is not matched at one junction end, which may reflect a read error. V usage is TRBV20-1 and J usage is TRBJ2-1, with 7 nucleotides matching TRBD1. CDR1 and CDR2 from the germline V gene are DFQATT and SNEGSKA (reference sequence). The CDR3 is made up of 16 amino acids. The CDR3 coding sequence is TGCAGTTCTAGAGATCGCTTCGGGACAGATTACAATGAGAAGTTCTTC. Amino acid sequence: CSSRDRFGTDYNEKFF.

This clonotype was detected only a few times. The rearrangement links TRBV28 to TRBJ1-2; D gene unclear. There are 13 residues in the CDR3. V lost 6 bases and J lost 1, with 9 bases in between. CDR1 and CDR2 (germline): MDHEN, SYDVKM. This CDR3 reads CASSPRHNYGYTF. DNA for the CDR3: TGTGCCAGCAGCCCGCGGCATAACTATGGCTACACCTTC.

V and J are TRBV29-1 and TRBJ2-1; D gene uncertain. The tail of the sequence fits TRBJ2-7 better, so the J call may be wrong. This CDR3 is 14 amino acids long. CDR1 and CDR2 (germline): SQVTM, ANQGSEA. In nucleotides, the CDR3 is TGCAGCGTTGGACATCGTGGCTCCTACAATGAGCAGTACTTC. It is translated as CSVGHRGSYNEQYF.

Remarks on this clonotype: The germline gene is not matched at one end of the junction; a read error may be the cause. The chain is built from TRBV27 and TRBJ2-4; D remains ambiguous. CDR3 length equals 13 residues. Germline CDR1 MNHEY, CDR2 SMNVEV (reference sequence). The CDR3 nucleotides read TGTGCCAGCAGTTTATGGCCGAAAAGCATTCAGTACTTC. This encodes CASSLWPKSIQYF.